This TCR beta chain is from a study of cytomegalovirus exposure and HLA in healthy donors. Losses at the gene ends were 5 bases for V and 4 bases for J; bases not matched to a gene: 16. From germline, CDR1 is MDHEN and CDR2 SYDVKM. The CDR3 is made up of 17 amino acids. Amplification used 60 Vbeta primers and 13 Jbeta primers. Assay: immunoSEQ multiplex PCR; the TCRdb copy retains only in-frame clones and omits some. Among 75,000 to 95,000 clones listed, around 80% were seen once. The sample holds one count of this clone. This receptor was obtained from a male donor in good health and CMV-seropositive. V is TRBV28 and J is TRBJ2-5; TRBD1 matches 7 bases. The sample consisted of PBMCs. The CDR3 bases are TGTGCCAGCAGTACCACGCTCGCGACAGGGAGTTTAGAGACCCAGTACTTC. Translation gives CASSTTLATGSLETQYF.